Shown below are 16 T cell receptor beta chains from a single sample sequenced in a study of blood T cell repertoires in COVID-19. TCRdb's copy holds only in-frame clones and misses some; the assay was immunoSEQ multiplex PCR. The data hold roughly 150,000 clones, with approximately 84% observed a single time. Sequencing input: PBMCs or T cells enriched from blood (not recorded which). The receptors here all came from a middle-aged woman with acute COVID-19.

Here the CDR3 DNA reads TGTGCCAGCAGCTTGACGGACAGGGCCTATGGCTACACCTTC. It encodes CASSLTDRAYGYTF. This sequence joins TRBV5-6 and TRBJ1-2; 8 nucleotides match TRBD1. CDR1 and CDR2 (germline): SGHDT, YYEEEE. With V trimmed by 1 base and J by 4 bases, 3 bases remained unmatched. The CDR3 sequence is 14 residues long.

The chain is built from TRBV11-2 and TRBJ2-5, with D maybe TRBD1 (5 bases). V shed 2 bases and J shed 1 base, with 11 bases lying between them. CDR1 SGHAT and CDR2 FQNNGV come from the germline V gene. The CDR3 spans 15 residues. CDR3 region: CASSLFQGIQETQYF. The CDR3 region has the DNA TGTGCCAGCAGCTTATTTCAGGGTATCCAAGAGACCCAGTACTTC.

The CDR3 loop is CASSSQGSGNTIYF. The DNA for the CDR3 is TGTGCCAGCAGCTCCCAGGGGTCTGGAAACACCATATATTTT. This chain uses TRBV7-8 with TRBJ1-3, with a weak D call TRBD1 (6 bases). Germline lookup yields CDR1 SGHVS and CDR2 FQNEAQ. The CDR3 loop spans 14 amino acids. V gave up 4 bases and J gave up 1 base, with 8 bases separating them.

The chain links TRBV3-1 (or the pseudogene TRBV3-2) to TRBJ2-7; D perhaps matches TRBD1 (5 bases). CDR3 length: 16 amino acids. Germline CDR1 reads LGHDT; CDR2 reads YNNKEL (reference sequence). V lost 3 bases, J lost 5 bases, and 20 bases lay in between. Here the CDR3 reads CASSQSYVYRLDEQYV. The CDR3 DNA is TGTGCCAGCAGCCAGTCCTATGTGTACAGGTTAGACGAGCAGTACGTC.

This rearrangement joins TRBV5-1 to TRBJ1-5; 9 bases are a match to TRBD1. V lost 5 bases and J lost 3; bases outside the gene matches: 6. Germline V lookup: CDR1 SGHRS, CDR2 YFSETQ. The CDR3 extends over 15 amino acids. The DNA for the CDR3 is TGCGCCAGCAGTCCCGGACAGGGGATCAATCAGCCCCAGCATTTT. Translated, it gives CASSPGQGINQPQHF. The full variable domain, rest sourced from reference TRBV5-1 and TRBJ1-5, is KAGVTQTPRYLIKTRGQQVTLSCSPISGHRSVSWYQQTPGQGLQFLFEYFSETQRNKGNFPGRFSGRQFSNSRSEMNVSTLELGDSALYLCASSPGQGINQPQHFGDGTRLSIL.

This clone was seen only once. The gene calls are TRBV29-1 and TRBJ2-7; D gene uncertain. The CDR3 covers 12 residues. Germline-derived CDR1 and CDR2 are SQVTM and ANQGSEA. CDR3 protein: CRPSTRSYEQYF. The CDR3 DNA follows: TGCAGACCAAGCACTCGCTCCTACGAGCAGTACTTC.

The J gene is TRBJ2-7, the V gene TRBV7-9, with D possibly being TRBD1 (5 bases). Germline V gene lookup returns CDR1 SEHNR and CDR2 FQNEAQ (reference sequence). V was clipped by 1 base and J by 7 bases, with 14 bases between them. The CDR3 is made up of 14 amino acids. The CDR3 DNA follows: TGTGCCAGCAGCTTAGAGTTGCAGGGTTGGGAGCAGTACTTC. Amino acid sequence: CASSLELQGWEQYF.

The CDR3, as DNA: TGTGCCAGCAGTTACGCCTACCGAAACTATGGCTACACCTTC. It is translated as CASSYAYRNYGYTF. The rearrangement links TRBV6-5 to TRBJ1-2; no clear D. V lost 2 bases, J lost 2 bases, and 9 bases lay in between. Germline V gene lookup returns CDR1 MNHEY and CDR2 SVGAGI. The CDR3 length is 14 residues.

The chain combines TRBV11-2 with TRBJ2-7; TRBD1 might be the D (5 bases). The germline V gene has CDR1 SGHAT and CDR2 FQNNGV. CDR3 length: 11 residues. V was shortened by 5 bases and J by 7 bases, with 9 bases between the two germline ends. This CDR3 is CASSRGQEQYV. CDR3 DNA sequence: TGTGCCAGCAGCCGAGGACAAGAGCAGTACGTC.

This chain connects TRBV6-5 to TRBJ1-2; D uncertain. The CDR3 covers 11 residues. Germline CDR1 is MNHEY and CDR2 is SVGAGI. Trimming left V 9 bases short and J 3 bases short, with 8 bases between. The CDR3 region is CARADYYGYTF. The CDR3 nucleotides read TGTGCCAGGGCAGACTACTATGGCTACACCTTC.

This chain uses TRBV5-1 with TRBJ2-3; possibly TRBD2 for D (5 bases). Trimming removed 0 bases at V and 8 bases at J, with 19 bases between. There are 16 residues in the CDR3. Germline V lookup: CDR1 SGHRS, CDR2 YFSETQ. In DNA form, the CDR3 reads TGCGCCAGCAGCTTGGGGTTGGGTAGCGAAGCTGGTACGCAGTATTTT. Its translation is CASSLGLGSEAGTQYF.

V and J are TRBV12-3 or TRBV12-4 and TRBJ1-4; no clear D. The CDR3 contains 12 residues. Trimming stripped 3 bases from V and 8 bases from J, with 7 bases between. CDR3 sequence reads: CASSFDGEKLFF. The CDR3 region has the DNA TGTGCCAGCAGTTTTGACGGGGAAAAACTGTTTTTT.

This chain links TRBV19 with TRBJ1-2; 7 bases agree with TRBD1. J gave up 5 bases and V 1 base, and 7 bases lay outside the gene matches. The CDR3 totals 15 residues. Germline CDR1 is LNHDA and CDR2 is SQIVND (reference sequence). The CDR3 protein is CASSIATYRGYGYTF. Written as DNA, the CDR3 is TGTGCCAGTAGTATAGCTACTTACAGGGGATATGGCTACACCTTC.

The genes are TRBV3-1 (or the pseudogene TRBV3-2) and TRBJ2-5; 7 nucleotides line up with TRBD1. Germline V lookup: CDR1 LGHDT, CDR2 YNNKEL (reference sequence). This CDR3 spans 14 amino acids. V gave up 5 bases and J gave up 4 bases; unmatched junction bases: 7. The CDR3 region is CASSVRDRRETQYF. For the CDR3, the DNA is TGTGCCAGCAGCGTAAGGGACAGACGAGAGACCCAGTACTTC.

The gene calls are TRBV5-1 and TRBJ2-1, with 9 bases identical to TRBD2. Germline assignment: CDR1 SGHRS and CDR2 YFSETQ. The CDR3 has 14 amino acids. V gave up 0 bases and J gave up 7 bases; unmatched junction bases: 2. In DNA form, the CDR3 reads TGCGCCAGCAGCTTGGGCGGGAGGGCGAATGAGCAGTTCTTC. Amino acids: CASSLGGRANEQFF.

The chain links TRBV19 to TRBJ1-4, with D maybe TRBD1 (5 bases). The germline V gene encodes CDR1 LNHDA and CDR2 SQIVND (reference sequence). This CDR3 comprises 13 residues. V lost 10 bases and J lost 5, with 14 bases in between. The chain's CDR3 is CATQRKGNEKLFF. The CDR3 nucleotides are TGTGCCACCCAAAGAAAGGGGAATGAAAAACTGTTTTTT.